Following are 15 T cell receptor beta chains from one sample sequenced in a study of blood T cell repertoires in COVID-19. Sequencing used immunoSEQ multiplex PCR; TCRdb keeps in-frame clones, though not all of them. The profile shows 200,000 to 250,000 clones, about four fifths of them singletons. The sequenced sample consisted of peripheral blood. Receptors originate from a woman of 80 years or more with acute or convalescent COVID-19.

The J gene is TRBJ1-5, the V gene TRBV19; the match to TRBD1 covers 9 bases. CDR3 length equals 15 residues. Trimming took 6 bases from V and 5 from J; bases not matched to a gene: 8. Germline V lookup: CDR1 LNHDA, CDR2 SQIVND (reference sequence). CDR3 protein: CASSSEGQGYQPQHF. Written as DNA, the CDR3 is TGTGCCAGTAGCTCAGAGGGACAGGGCTATCAGCCCCAGCATTTT.

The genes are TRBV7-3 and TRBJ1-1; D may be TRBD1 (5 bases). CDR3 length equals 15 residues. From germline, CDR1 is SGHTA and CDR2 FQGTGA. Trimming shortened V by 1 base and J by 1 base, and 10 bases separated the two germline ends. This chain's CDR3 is CASSLSGQRNTEAFF. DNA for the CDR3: TGTGCCAGCAGCTTAAGTGGACAAAGGAACACTGAAGCTTTCTTT.

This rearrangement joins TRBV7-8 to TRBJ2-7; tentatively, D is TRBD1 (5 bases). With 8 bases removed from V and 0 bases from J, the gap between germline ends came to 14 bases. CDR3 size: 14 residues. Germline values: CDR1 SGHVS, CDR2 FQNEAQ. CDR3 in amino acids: CASRKQVLSYEQYF. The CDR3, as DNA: TGTGCCAGCCGCAAACAGGTCCTCTCCTACGAGCAGTACTTC.

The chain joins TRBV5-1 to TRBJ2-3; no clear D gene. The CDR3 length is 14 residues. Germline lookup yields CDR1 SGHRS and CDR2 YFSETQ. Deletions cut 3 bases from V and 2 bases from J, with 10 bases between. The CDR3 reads CASSSGSNTDTQYF. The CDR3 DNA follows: TGCGCCAGCAGCTCCGGGTCCAACACAGATACGCAGTATTTT.

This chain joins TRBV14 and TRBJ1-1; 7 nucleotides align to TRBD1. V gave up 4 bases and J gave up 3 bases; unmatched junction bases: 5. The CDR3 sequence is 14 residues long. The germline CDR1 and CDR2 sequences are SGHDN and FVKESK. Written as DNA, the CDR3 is TGTGCCAGCAGCCTATACAGGGGAGACACTGAAGCTTTCTTT. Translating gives CASSLYRGDTEAFF.

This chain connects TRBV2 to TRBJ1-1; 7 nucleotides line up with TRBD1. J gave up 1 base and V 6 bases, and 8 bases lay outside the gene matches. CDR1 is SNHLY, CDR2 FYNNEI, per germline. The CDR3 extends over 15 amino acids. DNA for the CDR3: TGTGCCAGCAGGGAGACGGGACAGCCGAACACTGAAGCTTTCTTT. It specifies CASRETGQPNTEAFF. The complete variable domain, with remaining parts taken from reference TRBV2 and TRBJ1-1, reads EPEVTQTPSHQVTQMGQEVILRCVPISNHLYFYWYRQILGQKVEFLVSFYNNEISEKSEIFDDQFSVERPDGSNFTLKIRSTKLEDSAMYFCASRETGQPNTEAFFGQGTRLTVV.

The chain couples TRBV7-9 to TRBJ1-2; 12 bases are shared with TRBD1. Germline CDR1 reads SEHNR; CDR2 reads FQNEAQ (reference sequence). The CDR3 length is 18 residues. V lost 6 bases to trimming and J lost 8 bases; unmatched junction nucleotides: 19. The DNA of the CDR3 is TGTGCCAGCAGTACAGGGACCGGGACAGGGGGCATGCAGGAAGGCTACACCTTC. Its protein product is CASSTGTGTGGMQEGYTF.

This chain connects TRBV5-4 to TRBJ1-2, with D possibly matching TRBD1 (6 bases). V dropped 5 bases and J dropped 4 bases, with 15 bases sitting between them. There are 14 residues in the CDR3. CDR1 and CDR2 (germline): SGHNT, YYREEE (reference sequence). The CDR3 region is CASRSGQISYGYTF. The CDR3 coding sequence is TGTGCCAGCAGGTCTGGACAGATCTCCTATGGCTACACCTTC.

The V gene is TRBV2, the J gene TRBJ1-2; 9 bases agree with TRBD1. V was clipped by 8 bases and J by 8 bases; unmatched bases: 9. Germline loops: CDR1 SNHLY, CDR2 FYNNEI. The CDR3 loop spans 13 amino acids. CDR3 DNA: TGTGCCAGCGGATTAAGGGACAGGGACGGCTACACCTTC. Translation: CASGLRDRDGYTF.

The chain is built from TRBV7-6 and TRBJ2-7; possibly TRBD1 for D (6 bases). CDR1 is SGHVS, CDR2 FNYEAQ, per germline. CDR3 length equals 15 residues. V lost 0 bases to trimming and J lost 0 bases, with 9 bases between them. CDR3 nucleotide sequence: TGTGCCAGCAGCTTAGCGGGGGCTTTCTCCTACGAGCAGTACTTC. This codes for CASSLAGAFSYEQYF. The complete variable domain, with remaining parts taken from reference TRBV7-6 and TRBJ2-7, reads GAGVSQSPRYKVTKRGQDVALRCDPISGHVSLYWYRQALGQGPEFLTYFNYEAQQDKSGLPNDRFSAERPEGSISTLTIQRTEQRDSAMYRCASSLAGAFSYEQYFGPGTRLTVT.

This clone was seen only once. The CDR3 loop reads CASSIGRVGTGELFF. The DNA for the CDR3 is TGTGCCAGTAGTATCGGCCGGGTTGGCACCGGGGAGCTGTTTTTT. V and J are TRBV19 and TRBJ2-2; D ambiguous. The V end lost 3 bases, the J end lost 4 bases, and 12 bases lay between the germline ends. This CDR3 region has 15 residues. In germline, CDR1 is LNHDA, CDR2 SQIVND (reference sequence).

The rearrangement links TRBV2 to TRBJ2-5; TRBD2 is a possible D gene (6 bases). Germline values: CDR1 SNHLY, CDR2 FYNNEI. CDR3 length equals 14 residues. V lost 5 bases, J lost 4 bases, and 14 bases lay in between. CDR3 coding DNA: TGTGCCAGCAGTCCCCCGAGGAGGGGAGAGACCCAGTACTTC. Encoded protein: CASSPPRRGETQYF.

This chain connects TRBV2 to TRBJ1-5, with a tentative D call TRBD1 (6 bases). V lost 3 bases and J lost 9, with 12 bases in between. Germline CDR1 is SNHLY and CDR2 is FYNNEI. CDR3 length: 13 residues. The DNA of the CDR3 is TGTGCCAGCAGTGACGGACAGCTCGGGCCCCAGCATTTT. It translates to CASSDGQLGPQHF.

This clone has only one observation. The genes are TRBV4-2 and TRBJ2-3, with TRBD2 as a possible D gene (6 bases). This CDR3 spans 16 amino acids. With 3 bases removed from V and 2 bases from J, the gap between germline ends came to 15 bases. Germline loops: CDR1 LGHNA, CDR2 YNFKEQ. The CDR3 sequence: CASSQSWDFSTDTQYF. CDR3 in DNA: TGTGCCAGCAGCCAGTCCTGGGACTTCTCCACAGATACGCAGTATTTT.

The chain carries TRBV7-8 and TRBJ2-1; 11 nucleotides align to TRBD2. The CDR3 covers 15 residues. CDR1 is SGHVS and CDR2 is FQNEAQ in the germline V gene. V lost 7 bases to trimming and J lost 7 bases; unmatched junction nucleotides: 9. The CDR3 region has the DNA TGTGCCAGCACCCTAGGACTAGCGGGCCTTAATGAGCAGTTCTTC. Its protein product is CASTLGLAGLNEQFF.